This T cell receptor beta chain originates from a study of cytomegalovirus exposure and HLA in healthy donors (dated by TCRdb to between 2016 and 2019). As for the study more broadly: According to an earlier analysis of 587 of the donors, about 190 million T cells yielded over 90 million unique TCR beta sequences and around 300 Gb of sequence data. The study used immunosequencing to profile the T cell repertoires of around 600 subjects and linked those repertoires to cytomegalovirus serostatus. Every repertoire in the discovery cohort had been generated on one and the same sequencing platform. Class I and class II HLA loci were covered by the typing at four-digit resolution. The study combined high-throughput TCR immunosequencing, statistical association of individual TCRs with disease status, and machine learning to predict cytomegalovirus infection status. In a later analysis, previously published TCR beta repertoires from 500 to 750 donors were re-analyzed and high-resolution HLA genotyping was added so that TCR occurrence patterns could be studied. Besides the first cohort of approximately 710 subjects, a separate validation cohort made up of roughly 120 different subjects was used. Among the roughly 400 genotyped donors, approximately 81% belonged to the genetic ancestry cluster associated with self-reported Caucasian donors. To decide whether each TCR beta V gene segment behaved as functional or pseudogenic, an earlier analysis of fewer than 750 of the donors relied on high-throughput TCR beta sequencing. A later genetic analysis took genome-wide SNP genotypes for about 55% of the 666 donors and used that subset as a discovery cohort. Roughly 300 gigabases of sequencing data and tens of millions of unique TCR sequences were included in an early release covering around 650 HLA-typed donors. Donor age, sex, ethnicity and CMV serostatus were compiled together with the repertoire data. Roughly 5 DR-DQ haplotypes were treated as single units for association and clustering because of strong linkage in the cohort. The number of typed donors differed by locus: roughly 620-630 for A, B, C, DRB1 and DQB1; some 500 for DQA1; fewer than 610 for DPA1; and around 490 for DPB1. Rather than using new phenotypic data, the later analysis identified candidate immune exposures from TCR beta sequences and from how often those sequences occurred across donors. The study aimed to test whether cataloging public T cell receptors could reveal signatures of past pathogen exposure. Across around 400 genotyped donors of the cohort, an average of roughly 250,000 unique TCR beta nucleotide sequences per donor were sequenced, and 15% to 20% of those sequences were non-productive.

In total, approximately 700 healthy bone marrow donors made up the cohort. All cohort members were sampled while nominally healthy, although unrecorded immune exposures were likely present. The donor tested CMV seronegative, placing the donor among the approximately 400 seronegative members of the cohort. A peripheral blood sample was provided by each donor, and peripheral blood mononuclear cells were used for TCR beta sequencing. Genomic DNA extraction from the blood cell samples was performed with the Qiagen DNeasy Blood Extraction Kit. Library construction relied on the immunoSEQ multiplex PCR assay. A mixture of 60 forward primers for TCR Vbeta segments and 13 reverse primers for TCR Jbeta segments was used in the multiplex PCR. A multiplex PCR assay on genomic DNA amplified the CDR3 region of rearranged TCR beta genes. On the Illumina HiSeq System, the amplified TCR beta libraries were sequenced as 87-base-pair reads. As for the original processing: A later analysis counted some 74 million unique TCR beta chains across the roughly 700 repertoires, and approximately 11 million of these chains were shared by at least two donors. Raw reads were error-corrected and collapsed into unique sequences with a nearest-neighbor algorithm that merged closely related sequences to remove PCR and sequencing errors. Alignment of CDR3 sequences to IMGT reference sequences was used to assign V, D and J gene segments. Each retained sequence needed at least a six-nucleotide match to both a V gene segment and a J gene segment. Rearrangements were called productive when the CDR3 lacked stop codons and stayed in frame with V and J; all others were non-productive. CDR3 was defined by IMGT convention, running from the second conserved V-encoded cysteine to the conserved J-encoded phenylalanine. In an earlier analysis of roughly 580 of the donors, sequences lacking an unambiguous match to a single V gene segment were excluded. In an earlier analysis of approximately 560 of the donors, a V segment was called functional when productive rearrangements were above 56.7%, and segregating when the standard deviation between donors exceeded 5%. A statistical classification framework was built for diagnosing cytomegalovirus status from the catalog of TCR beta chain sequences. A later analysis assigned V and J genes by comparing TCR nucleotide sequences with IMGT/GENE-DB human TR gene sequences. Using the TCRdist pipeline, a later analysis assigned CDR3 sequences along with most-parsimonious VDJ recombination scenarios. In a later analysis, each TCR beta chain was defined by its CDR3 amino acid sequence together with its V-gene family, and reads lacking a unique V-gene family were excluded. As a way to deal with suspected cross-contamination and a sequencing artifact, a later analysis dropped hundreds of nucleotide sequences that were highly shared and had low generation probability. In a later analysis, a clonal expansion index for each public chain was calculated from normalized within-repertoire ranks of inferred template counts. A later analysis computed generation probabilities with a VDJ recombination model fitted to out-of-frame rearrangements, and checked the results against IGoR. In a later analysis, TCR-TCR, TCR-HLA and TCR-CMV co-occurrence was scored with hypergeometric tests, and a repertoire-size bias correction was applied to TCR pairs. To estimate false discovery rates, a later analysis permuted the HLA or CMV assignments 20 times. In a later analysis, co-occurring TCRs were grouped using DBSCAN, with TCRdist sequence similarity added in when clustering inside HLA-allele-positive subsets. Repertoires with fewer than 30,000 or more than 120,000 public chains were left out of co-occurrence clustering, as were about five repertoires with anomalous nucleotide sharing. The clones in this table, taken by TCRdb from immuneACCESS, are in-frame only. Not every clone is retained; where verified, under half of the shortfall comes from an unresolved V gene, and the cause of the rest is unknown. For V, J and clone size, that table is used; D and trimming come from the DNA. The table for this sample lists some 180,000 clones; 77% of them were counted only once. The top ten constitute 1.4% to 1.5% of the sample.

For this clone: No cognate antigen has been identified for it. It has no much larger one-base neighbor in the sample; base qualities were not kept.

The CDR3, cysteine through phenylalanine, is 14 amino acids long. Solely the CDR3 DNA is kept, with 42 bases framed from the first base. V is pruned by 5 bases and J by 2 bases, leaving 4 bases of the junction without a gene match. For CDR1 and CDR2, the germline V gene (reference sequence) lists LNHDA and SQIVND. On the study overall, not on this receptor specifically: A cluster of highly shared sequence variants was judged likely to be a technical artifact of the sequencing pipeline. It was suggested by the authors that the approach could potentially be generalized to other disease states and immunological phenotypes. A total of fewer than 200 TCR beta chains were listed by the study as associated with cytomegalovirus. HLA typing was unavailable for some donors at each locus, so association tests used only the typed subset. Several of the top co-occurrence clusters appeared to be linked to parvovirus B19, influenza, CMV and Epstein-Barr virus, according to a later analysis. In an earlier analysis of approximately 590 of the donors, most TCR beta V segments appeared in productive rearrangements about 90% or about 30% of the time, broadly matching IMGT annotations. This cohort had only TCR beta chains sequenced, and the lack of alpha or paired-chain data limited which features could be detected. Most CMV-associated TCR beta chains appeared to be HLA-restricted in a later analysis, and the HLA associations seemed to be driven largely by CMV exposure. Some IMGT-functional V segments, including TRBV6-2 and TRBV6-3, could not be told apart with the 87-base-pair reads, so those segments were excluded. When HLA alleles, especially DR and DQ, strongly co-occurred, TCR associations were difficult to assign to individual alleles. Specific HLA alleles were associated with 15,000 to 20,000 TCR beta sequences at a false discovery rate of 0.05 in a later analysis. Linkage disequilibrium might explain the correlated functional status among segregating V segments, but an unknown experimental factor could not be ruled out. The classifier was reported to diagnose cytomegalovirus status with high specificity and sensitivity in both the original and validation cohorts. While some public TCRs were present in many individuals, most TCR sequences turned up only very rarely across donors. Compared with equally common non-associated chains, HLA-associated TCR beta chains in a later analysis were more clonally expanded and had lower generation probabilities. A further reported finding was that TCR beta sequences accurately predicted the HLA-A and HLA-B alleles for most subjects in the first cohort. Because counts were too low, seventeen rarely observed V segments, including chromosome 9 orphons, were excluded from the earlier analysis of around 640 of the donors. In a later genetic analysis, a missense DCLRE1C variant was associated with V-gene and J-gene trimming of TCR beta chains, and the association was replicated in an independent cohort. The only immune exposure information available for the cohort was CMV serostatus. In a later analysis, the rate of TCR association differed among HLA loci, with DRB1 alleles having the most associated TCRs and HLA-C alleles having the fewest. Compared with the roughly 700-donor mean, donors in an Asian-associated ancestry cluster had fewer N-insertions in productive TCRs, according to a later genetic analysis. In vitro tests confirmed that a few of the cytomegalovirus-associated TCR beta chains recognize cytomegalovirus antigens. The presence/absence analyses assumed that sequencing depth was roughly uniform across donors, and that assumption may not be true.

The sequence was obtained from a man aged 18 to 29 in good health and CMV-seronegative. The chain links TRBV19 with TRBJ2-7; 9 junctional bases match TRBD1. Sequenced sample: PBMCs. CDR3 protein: CASSAGTGPYEQYF. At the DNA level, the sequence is TGTGCCAGTAGTGCCGGGACAGGGCCCTACGAGCAGTACTTC.